This is a list of T cell receptor beta chains from one sample in a study of T cell repertoires in cytomegalovirus infection. TCRdb reprocessed the reads with MiXCR, giving one entry per CDR3 protein. The data show about 260,000 distinct CDR3 sequences, around 15% seen once. The source material was PBMCs. The receptor source for this set is a human donor in good health (CMV status not recorded). Some clones in this sample may be carry-over from other donors' samples. Both conserved end residues are part of each CDR3. A D gene is named only where the DNA matches it firmly. Not all rows give a size; the values are once, few, many and, for expanded clones, a class.

J gene	D gene	V gene	clone size	CDR3 protein	CDR3 DNA
TRBJ2-1	TRBD1	TRBV19	-	CASRSGTGAKNEQFF	TGTGCCAGTAGATCCGGGACAGGGGCGAAGAATGAGCAGTTCTTC
TRBJ2-2	-	TRBV7-3	many	CASSLTEGGGELFF	TGTGCCAGCAGCTTAACGGAAGGAGGCGGGGAGCTGTTTTTT
TRBJ1-6	-	TRBV6-1	few	CASTSGDPSSGSPLHF	TGTGCCAGCACCTCCGGGGACCCCAGCTCCGGGTCACCCCTCCACTTT
TRBJ2-1	-	TRBV5-1	-	CASSSARTGNEQFF	TGCGCCAGCAGCTCGGCCAGGACTGGGAATGAGCAGTTCTTC
TRBJ2-5	TRBD1	TRBV20-1	-	CSALRQGGETQYF	TGCAGTGCATTGAGACAGGGCGGGGAGACCCAGTACTTC
TRBJ1-2	TRBD1	TRBV29-1	-	CSGDRAAF	TGCAGCGGGGACAGGGCTGCCTTC
TRBJ2-7	-	TRBV20-1	-	CSAPLIREGDYEQYF	TGCAGTGCCCCGCTAATCAGAGAGGGAGACTACGAGCAGTACTTC
TRBJ2-2	-	TRBV7-9	few	CASSPRTPTNTGELFF	TGTGCCAGCAGCCCAAGGACACCAACGAACACCGGGGAGCTGTTTTTT
TRBJ1-3	-	TRBV2	many	CASNGGQSSGNTIYF	TGTGCCAGCAACGGAGGACAGTCCTCTGGAAACACCATATATTTT
TRBJ2-5	-	TRBV11-2	many	CASSPRLYQETQYF	TGTGCCAGCAGCCCACGGCTGTACCAAGAGACCCAGTACTTC
TRBJ2-7	-	TRBV20-1	many	CSARDQFGNPQYF	TGCAGTGCTAGAGACCAATTCGGGAACCCACAGTACTTC
TRBJ2-7	TRBD2	TRBV19	-	CASSISSGDSYEQYF	TGTGCCAGTAGTATCTCCAGCGGGGACTCCTACGAGCAGTACTTC
TRBJ1-2	-	TRBV12-3/TRBV12-4	many	CASSPKGLVDYGYTF	TGTGCCAGCAGCCCAAAGGGGCTTGTGGACTATGGCTACACCTTC
TRBJ1-5	-	TRBV7-2	many	CASSLIEGQPQHF	TGTGCCAGCAGCTTAATAGAGGGCCAGCCCCAGCATTTT
TRBJ2-5	-	TRBV20-1	few	CSARDRLGETQYF	TGCAGTGCTAGAGATCGACTAGGGGAGACCCAGTACTTC
TRBJ2-5	-	TRBV7-2	many	CASSAGLETQYF	TGTGCCAGCAGCGCCGGATTAGAGACCCAGTACTTC
TRBJ2-3	TRBD1	TRBV12-5	many	CASVDDTGADTQYF	TGTGCTAGTGTCGATGACACAGGGGCAGATACGCAGTATTTT
TRBJ1-1	-	TRBV9	-	CASSVDPLREAFF	TGTGCCAGCAGCGTAGATCCGTTGAGGGAAGCTTTCTTT
TRBJ2-2	-	TRBV28	many	CASRDRRTGELFF	TGTGCCAGCAGAGACAGGAGGACCGGGGAGCTGTTTTTT
TRBJ2-2	-	TRBV5-1	many	CASSLGARLTNTGELFF	TGCGCCAGCAGCTTGGGCGCGAGACTCACGAACACCGGGGAGCTGTTTTTT
TRBJ2-3	-	TRBV7-2	many	CASSWSRGLGTDTQYF	TGTGCCAGCAGCTGGAGTCGGGGCCTTGGAACAGATACGCAGTATTTT
TRBJ1-5	-	TRBV12-3/TRBV12-4	-	CASSPGISHSNQPQHF	TGTGCCAGCAGTCCAGGGATTTCCCATAGCAATCAGCCCCAGCATTTT